This is a list of T cell receptor beta chains from one sample in a study of CD8+ T cells in alopecia areata. The data were produced by immunoSEQ multiplex PCR, yet TCRdb's version contains in-frame clones alone and is incomplete. The sample contains some 150,000 clones, nearly 55% of which appear only once. The material was CD8+ T cells sorted from blood, obtained at week 4, from a patient treated with tofacitinib. These receptor sequences come from a human donor with alopecia areata. Both conserved end residues are part of each CDR3. D genes are given only for firm matches. The size field is filled for only some rows; it gives once, few, many or a size class.

>NA|TRBJ2-7|few|TRBV4-2
TGTGCCAGCAGCCAGAAGATTAATCTCCCCTACGAGCAGTACTTC
CASSQKINLPYEQYF
>NA|TRBJ1-2|NA|TRBV27
TGTGCCAGCAGTTTATCCGGGCGGTCATCTAACTATGGCTACACCTTC
CASSLSGRSSNYGYTF
>TRBD1|TRBJ1-2|NA|TRBV5-6
TGTGCCAGCAGCTCGACAGGGGGAGGATATGGCTACACCTTC
CASSSTGGGYGYTF
>NA|TRBJ1-5|NA|TRBV5-6
TGTGCCAGCAGCTTGGAGGGGGGACTTAGTCAGCCCCAGCATTTT
CASSLEGGLSQPQHF
>NA|TRBJ1-1|NA|TRBV6-5
TGTGCCAGCAGATATCAGCAGAACACTGAAGCTTTCTTT
CASRYQQNTEAFF
>NA|TRBJ1-2|NA|TRBV10-3
TGTGCCACCACGCACTGGGACGAAGATACCTATGGCTACACCTTC
CATTHWDEDTYGYTF
>NA|TRBJ2-7|NA|TRBV27
TGTGCCAGCAGTCTACATACAGGGTATTGGTTCGAGCAGTACTTC
CASSLHTGYWFEQYF
>NA|TRBJ1-2|NA|TRBV6-4
TGTGCCAGCAGTGAACCAGGGCCCGACGGCTACACCTTC
CASSEPGPDGYTF
>NA|TRBJ1-2|few|TRBV29-1
TGCAGCGTTGTTCCCCCTGTCCATAACTATGGCTACACCTTC
CSVVPPVHNYGYTF
>NA|TRBJ2-7|NA|TRBV7-9
TGTGCCAGCAGCTCACTTGAGGTCAGCTACGAGCAGTACTTC
CASSSLEVSYEQYF
>TRBD1|TRBJ1-2|NA|TRBV29-1
TGCAGCGTTGAAGGGGATGGACAGGGGTCCTATGGCTACACCTTC
CSVEGDGQGSYGYTF
>NA|TRBJ1-1|few|TRBV2
TGTGCCAGCAATCTGATGGAGGGAGAAAACACTGAAGCTTTCTTT
CASNLMEGENTEAFF
>NA|TRBJ2-2|NA|TRBV7-9
TGTGCCAGCATCTCCAGGGACACCGGGGAGCTGTTTTTT
CASISRDTGELFF
>TRBD1|TRBJ2-7|NA|TRBV6-5
TGTGCCAGCAGTTACCCGGGACAGCCCCCCTACGAGCAGTACTTC
CASSYPGQPPYEQYF
>NA|TRBJ1-5|NA|TRBV13
TGTGCCAGCAGCGCGGAGATGGGGCAGCCCCAGCATTTT
CASSAEMGQPQHF
>NA|TRBJ2-2|NA|TRBV5-4
TGTGCCAGTGCGAGTAAAGGGAGGAACACCGGGGAGCTGTTTTTT
CASASKGRNTGELFF
>NA|TRBJ2-7|NA|TRBV5-1
TGCGCCAGCAGCTTATGGCCGGCCTACGAGCAGTACTTC
CASSLWPAYEQYF
>NA|TRBJ2-3|NA|TRBV6-1
TGTGCCAGCAGTCCGGACAGCCGGGGCACAGATACGCAGTATTTT
CASSPDSRGTDTQYF
>NA|TRBJ1-6|NA|TRBV14
TGTGCCAGCAGCCCCGGAGTGGGGGCCCTCCACTTT
CASSPGVGALHF
>NA|TRBJ1-5|NA|TRBV2
TGTGCCAGCAGTGGGGGGGCACTTAGCAATCAGCCCCAGCATTTT
CASSGGALSNQPQHF
>NA|TRBJ2-3|NA|TRBV30
TGTGCCTGGAGTGTTAGGACGATACAAGCGTACGGCACAGATACGCAGTATTTT
CAWSVRTIQAYGTDTQYF